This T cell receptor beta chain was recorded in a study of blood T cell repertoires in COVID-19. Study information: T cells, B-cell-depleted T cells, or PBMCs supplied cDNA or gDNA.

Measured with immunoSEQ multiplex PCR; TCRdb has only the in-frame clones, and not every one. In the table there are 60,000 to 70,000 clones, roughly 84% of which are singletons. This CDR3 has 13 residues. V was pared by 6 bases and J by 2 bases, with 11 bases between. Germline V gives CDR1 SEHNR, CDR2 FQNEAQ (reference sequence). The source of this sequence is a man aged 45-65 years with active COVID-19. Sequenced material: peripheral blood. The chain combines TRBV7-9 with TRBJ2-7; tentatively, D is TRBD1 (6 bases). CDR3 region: CASSQGTPYEQYF. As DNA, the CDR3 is TGTGCCAGCAGTCAAGGGACACCCTACGAGCAGTACTTC.